This T cell receptor (beta chain) was documented in a study of T cell repertoires in ileal Crohn's disease. Study-level background: Median disease duration was about 7.9 years; 35% smoked at surgery. About half received postoperative treatment, around 10 with thiopurines and around 17 anti-TNF. Findings and caveats of the study: Sorted CD8 T cells held more high-frequency clones than CD4.

This clone came up once. What it recognizes is unknown. This CDR3 has 14 amino acids. CDR1 is SQVTM, CDR2 ANQGSEA, per germline. V was trimmed by 4 bases and J by 4 bases, leaving 16 bases between them. Per sample, roughly 0.45 micrograms of biopsy DNA were TCRB immunosequenced. Sequencing was performed with immunoSEQ multiplex PCR; in TCRdb, only in-frame clones are kept and a portion is missing. The sample holds 5,500 to 8,500 clones, 75% to 85% seen once. The receptor comes from an adult with Crohn's disease. Sequencing was carried out using ileal tissue. This chain joins TRBV29-1 and TRBJ1-2, with TRBD1 as a possible D gene (6 bases). CDR3 nucleotides: TGCAGCGTTGGAGGGGGGGTGTTGAGCTATGGCTACACCTTC. This codes for CSVGGGVLSYGYTF. Full variable domain (remainder filled in from reference TRBV29-1 and TRBJ1-2): SAVISQKPSRDICQRGTSLTIQCQVDSQVTMMFWYRQQPGQSLTLIATANQGSEATYESGFVIDKFPISRPNLTFSTLTVSNMSPEDSSIYLCSVGGGVLSYGYTFGSGTRLTVV.